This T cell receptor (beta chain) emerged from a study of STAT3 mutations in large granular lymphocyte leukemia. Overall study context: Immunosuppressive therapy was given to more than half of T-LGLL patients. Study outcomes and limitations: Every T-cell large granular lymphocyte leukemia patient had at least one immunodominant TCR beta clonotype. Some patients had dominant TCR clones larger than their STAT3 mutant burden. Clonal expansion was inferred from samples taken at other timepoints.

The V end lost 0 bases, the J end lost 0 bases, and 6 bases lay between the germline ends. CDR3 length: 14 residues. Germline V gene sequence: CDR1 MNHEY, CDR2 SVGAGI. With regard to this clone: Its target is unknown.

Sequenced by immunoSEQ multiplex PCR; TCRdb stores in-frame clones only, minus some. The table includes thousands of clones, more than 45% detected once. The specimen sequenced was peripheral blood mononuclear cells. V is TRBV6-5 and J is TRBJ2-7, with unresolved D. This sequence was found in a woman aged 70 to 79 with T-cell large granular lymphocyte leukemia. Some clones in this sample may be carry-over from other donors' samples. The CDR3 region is CASSYSLASYEQYF. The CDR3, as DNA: TGTGCCAGCAGTTACTCTTTGGCCTCCTACGAGCAGTACTTC.